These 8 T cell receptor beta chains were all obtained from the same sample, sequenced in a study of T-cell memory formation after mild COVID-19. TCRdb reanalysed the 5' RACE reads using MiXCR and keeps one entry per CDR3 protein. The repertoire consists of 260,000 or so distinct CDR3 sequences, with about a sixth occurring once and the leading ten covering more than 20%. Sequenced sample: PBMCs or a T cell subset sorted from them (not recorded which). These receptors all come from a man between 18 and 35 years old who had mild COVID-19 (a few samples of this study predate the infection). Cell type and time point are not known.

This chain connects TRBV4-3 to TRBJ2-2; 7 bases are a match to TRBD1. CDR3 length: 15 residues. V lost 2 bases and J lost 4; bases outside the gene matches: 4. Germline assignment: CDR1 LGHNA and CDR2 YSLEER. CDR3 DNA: TGCGCCAGCAGCCAACCCAGGGGGTCCACCGGGGAGCTGTTTTTT. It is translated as CASSQPRGSTGELFF.

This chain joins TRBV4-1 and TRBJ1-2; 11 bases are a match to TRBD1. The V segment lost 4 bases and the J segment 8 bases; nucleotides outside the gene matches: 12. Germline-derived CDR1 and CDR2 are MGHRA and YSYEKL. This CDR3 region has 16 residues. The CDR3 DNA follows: TGCGCCAGCAGCCGACGAGACTTGGACAGGGGGCAAGGCTACACCTTC. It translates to CASSRRDLDRGQGYTF.

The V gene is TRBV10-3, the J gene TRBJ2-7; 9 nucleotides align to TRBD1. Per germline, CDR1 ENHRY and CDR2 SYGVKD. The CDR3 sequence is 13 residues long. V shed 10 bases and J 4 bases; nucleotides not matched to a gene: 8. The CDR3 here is CATQGTGTYEQYV. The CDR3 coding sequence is TGTGCCACCCAAGGGACAGGGACTTACGAGCAGTACGTC.

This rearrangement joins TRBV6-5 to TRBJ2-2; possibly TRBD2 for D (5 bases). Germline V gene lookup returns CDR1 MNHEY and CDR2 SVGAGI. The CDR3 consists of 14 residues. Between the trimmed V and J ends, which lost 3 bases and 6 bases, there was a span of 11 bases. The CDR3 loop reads CASSYVGGAGELFF. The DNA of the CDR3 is TGTGCCAGCAGTTATGTCGGAGGCGCCGGGGAGCTGTTTTTT.

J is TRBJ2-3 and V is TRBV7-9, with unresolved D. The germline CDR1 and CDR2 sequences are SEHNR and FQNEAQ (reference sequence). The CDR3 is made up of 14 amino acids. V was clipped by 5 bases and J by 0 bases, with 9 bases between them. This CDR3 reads CASSHWVSTDTQYF. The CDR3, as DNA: TGTGCCAGCAGCCATTGGGTCAGCACAGATACGCAGTATTTT. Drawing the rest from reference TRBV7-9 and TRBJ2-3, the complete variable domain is DTGVSQNPRHKITKRGQNVTFRCDPISEHNRLYWYRQTLGQGPEFLTYFQNEAQLEKSRLLSDRFSAERPKGSFSTLEIQRTEQGDSAMYLCASSHWVSTDTQYFGPGTRLTVL.

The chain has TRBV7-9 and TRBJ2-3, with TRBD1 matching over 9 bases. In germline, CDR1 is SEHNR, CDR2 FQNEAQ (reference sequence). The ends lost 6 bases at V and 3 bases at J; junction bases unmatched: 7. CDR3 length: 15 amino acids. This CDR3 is CASRSGTGSTDTQYF. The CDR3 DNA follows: TGTGCCAGCAGATCCGGGACAGGGTCGACAGATACGCAGTATTTT.

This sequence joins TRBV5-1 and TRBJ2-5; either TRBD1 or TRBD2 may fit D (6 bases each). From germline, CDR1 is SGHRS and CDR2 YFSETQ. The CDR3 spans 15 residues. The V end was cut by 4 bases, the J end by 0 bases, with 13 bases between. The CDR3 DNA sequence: TGCGCCAGCAGCCCGGGGGCCAGCTACCAAGAGACCCAGTACTTC. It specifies CASSPGASYQETQYF.

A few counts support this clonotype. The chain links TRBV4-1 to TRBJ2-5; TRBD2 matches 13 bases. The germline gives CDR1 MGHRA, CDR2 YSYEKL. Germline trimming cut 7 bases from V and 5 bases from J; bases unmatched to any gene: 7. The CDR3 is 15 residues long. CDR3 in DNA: TGCGCCAGCACCCGCGGACTAGCGGGGGTGGAGACCCAGTACTTC. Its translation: CASTRGLAGVETQYF.